The rows below give T cell receptor beta chains drawn from one sample of a study of T cell responses to AZD1222 COVID-19 vaccine. Method: immunoSEQ multiplex PCR; TCRdb's copy keeps in-frame clones and lacks some. The data contain under 130,000 clones, about 85% of them singletons. The specimen was peripheral blood, collected 28 days after the second AZD1222 dose. The receptor source for this set is an adult who received the AZD1222 COVID-19 vaccine. Both conserved end residues are part of each CDR3. D genes are given only for firm matches.

J gene: TRBJ1-2
V gene: TRBV5-1
D gene: NA
CDR3 DNA: TGCGCCAGCAGCTTGGGGAGGGCGTATGGCTACACCTTC
CDR3 protein: CASSLGRAYGYTF

J gene: TRBJ2-1
V gene: TRBV7-8
D gene: NA
CDR3 DNA: TGTGCCAGCAGCACTTTGACCAGCTCCTACAATGAGCAGTTCTTC
CDR3 protein: CASSTLTSSYNEQFF

J gene: TRBJ2-7
V gene: TRBV27
D gene: NA
CDR3 DNA: TGTGCCAGCAGTTTGGGCCGCACATACGAGCAGTACTTC
CDR3 protein: CASSLGRTYEQYF

J gene: TRBJ2-7
V gene: TRBV28
D gene: NA
CDR3 DNA: TGTGCCAGCAGTTTACAGGTCTCCTACGAGCAGTACTTC
CDR3 protein: CASSLQVSYEQYF

J gene: TRBJ2-7
V gene: TRBV3-1/TRBV3-2
D gene: NA
CDR3 DNA: TGTGCCAGCAGCCAGCAGATGGAGCAGTACTTC
CDR3 protein: CASSQQMEQYF

J gene: TRBJ1-1
V gene: TRBV5-4
D gene: NA
CDR3 DNA: TGTGCCAGCAGCCCCGTCAAAGGAGGGAACACTGAAGCTTTCTTT
CDR3 protein: CASSPVKGGNTEAFF

J gene: TRBJ2-3
V gene: TRBV5-1
D gene: NA
CDR3 DNA: TGCGCCAGCAGCTTCCAGGAAAGAGATACGCAGTATTTT
CDR3 protein: CASSFQERDTQYF

J gene: TRBJ2-1
V gene: TRBV7-9
D gene: TRBD2
CDR3 DNA: TGTGCCAGCAGCCCAACTAGCGGGAGGAAGTACAATGAGCAGTTCTTC
CDR3 protein: CASSPTSGRKYNEQFF

J gene: TRBJ2-3
V gene: TRBV2
D gene: NA
CDR3 DNA: TGTGCCAGCAGTGGCCTCCGAGTGGATACGCAGTATTTT
CDR3 protein: CASSGLRVDTQYF

J gene: TRBJ1-4
V gene: TRBV9
D gene: NA
CDR3 DNA: TGTGCCAGCAGCGTAGAGGGAGGAGGGCCAGCAACTAATGAAAAACTGTTTTTT
CDR3 protein: CASSVEGGGPATNEKLFF

J gene: TRBJ2-2
V gene: TRBV10-3
D gene: TRBD2
CDR3 DNA: TGTGCCATCAGTGAGACTAGCGGGAGCTCCGGGGAGCTGTTTTTT
CDR3 protein: CAISETSGSSGELFF